The clone carrying this T cell receptor (beta chain) is medium-sized (0.01 to 0.1%) in the sample. This sample stems from a study of T cell changes during pregnancy in multiple sclerosis. Some clones are missing from TCRdb's copy, which holds only in-frame ones; the method was immunoSEQ multiplex PCR. The profile covers 12,000 or so clones, with approximately 88% appearing a single time and around 11% taken by the ten largest. The CDR3 runs 14 residues. Germline CDR1 is SGHDT and CDR2 is YYEEEE. V was shortened by 0 bases and J by 4 bases, with 10 bases between the two germline ends. The chain carries TRBV5-6 and TRBJ1-2; possibly TRBD1 for D (6 bases). Source: CD8+ T cells from peripheral blood mononuclear cells, taken after pregnancy. This sequence originates from a female donor in good health, enrolled as a control in a pregnancy study. The CDR3 loop reads CASSLGQAVYGYTF. The CDR3 nucleotides read TGTGCCAGCAGCTTGGGACAGGCTGTCTATGGCTACACCTTC.